Following are 13 T cell receptor beta chains from one sample sequenced in a study of somatic mutations in cytotoxic T cells in rheumatoid arthritis. Profiled with immunoSEQ multiplex PCR; TCRdb holds only in-frame clones, not every one. The profile covers tens of thousands of clones, with around 80% appearing a single time and roughly 3.2% taken by the ten largest. What was sequenced was CD8+ T cells sorted from blood. The receptors derive from a man aged 35-49 years in good health.

The chain joins TRBV5-1 to TRBJ2-1; no definite D call. CDR1 and CDR2 (germline): SGHRS, YFSETQ. Trimming took off 0 bases at V and 3 bases at J, with 7 bases between the two ends. The CDR3 runs to 14 residues. The CDR3 loop is CASSLDESYNEQFF. As DNA, the CDR3 is TGCGCCAGCAGCTTGGACGAGAGCTACAATGAGCAGTTCTTC.

V usage is TRBV7-2 and J usage is TRBJ2-4, with a weak D call TRBD1 (5 bases). Germline values: CDR1 SGHTA, CDR2 FQGNSA. The CDR3 has 17 amino acids. V lost 4 bases and J 3 bases, leaving 19 bases between the germline ends. The CDR3 DNA is TGTGCCAGCAGCTCTTATCCCCTGGACACCAGCAAAAACATTCAGTACTTC. Protein product: CASSSYPLDTSKNIQYF.

The V call is TRBV29-1, the J call TRBJ1-2, with 9 bases lining up with TRBD1. In germline, CDR1 is SQVTM, CDR2 ANQGSEA. This CDR3 comprises 18 residues. V trimming: 4 bases; J trimming: 1 base; junction bases outside the gene matches: 16. CDR3 region: CSVVTLRDRAGFNYGYTF. CDR3 nucleotide sequence: TGCAGCGTTGTCACCTTAAGGGACAGGGCGGGCTTTAACTATGGCTACACCTTC.

The chain is built from TRBV5-3 and TRBJ2-7; TRBD1 agrees at 9 bases. TRBV5-3 has ORF status, its function being uncertain. V lost 4 bases, J lost 5 bases, and 13 bases stayed unmatched. The CDR3 consists of 16 residues. CDR3 sequence (DNA): TGTGCCAGAAGCCCAGTGAGACAGGGGGTTTTTAACGAGCAGTACTTC. It codes for CARSPVRQGVFNEQYF.

This chain links TRBV28 with TRBJ2-3; TRBD2 might be the D (6 bases). Looked up from germline, CDR1 is MDHEN and CDR2 is SYDVKM. The CDR3 is 16 amino acids. The ends were cut back, 6 bases at V and 3 bases at J, with 19 bases in the middle. The DNA for the CDR3 is TGTGCCAGCAGCTCCCAGCTGGAGGGTATTACAGATACGCAGTATTTT. It is translated as CASSSQLEGITDTQYF.

The J gene is TRBJ2-7, the V gene TRBV7-8; 7 bases fit TRBD1. The CDR3 totals 12 residues. In germline, CDR1 is SGHVS, CDR2 FQNEAQ. Trimming removed 5 bases from V and 5 bases from J; junction bases left unmatched: 3. The CDR3 DNA follows: TGTGCCAGCAGCGAAACAGGGGACGAGCAGTACTTC. Encoded protein: CASSETGDEQYF. Based on the CDR3 plus reference TRBV7-8 and TRBJ2-7, the full variable domain is GAGVSQSPRYKVAKRGQDVALRCDPISGHVSLFWYQQALGQGPEFLTYFQNEAQLDKSGLPSDRFFAERPEGSVSTLKIQRTQQEDSAVYLCASSETGDEQYFGPGTRLTVT.

The chain joins TRBV6-6 to TRBJ2-5; tentative D call: TRBD2 (5 bases). The CDR3 sequence is 14 residues long. The germline gives CDR1 MNHNY, CDR2 SVGAGI (reference sequence). Trimming left V 3 bases short and J 4 bases short, with 12 bases between. CDR3 protein: CASSYEARGETQYF. The CDR3 DNA is TGTGCCAGCAGTTATGAGGCACGGGGAGAGACCCAGTACTTC.

This clone was observed a few times. The CDR3 nucleotides read TGTGCCAGCAGCCTCACAGGGGAGCCCCAGCATTTT. Its translation: CASSLTGEPQHF. The rearrangement links TRBV7-9 to TRBJ1-5; 7 nucleotides align to TRBD1. CDR1 and CDR2 (germline): SEHNR, FQNEAQ (reference sequence). J was trimmed by 8 bases and V by 5 bases; bases with no gene match: 3. This CDR3 comprises 12 residues.

In DNA, the CDR3 is TGTGCCAGCAGCTTAGGATTTACCTACGAGCAGTACTTC. The encoded protein is CASSLGFTYEQYF. The rearrangement joins TRBV11-2 to TRBJ2-7; D uncertain. CDR1 is SGHAT, CDR2 FQNNGV, per germline. This CDR3 region has 13 residues. Trimming stripped 1 base from V and 2 bases from J, with 6 bases between.

This clone was counted only a few times. This chain joins TRBV13 and TRBJ2-1, with TRBD2 identical over 10 bases. Germline V lookup: CDR1 PRHDT, CDR2 FYEKMQ (reference sequence). Trimming removed 5 bases from V and 9 bases from J; junction bases left unmatched: 4. The CDR3 is 13 residues long. In DNA form, the CDR3 reads TGTGCCAGCAGCCTCGGACTAGCGGTTGAGCAGTTCTTC. Translating it yields CASSLGLAVEQFF.

This clone has a single count. V is TRBV11-2 and J is TRBJ2-7, with 10 bases fitting TRBD2. J lost 5 bases, V lost 2 bases, and 6 bases had no gene match. Germline values: CDR1 SGHAT, CDR2 FQNNGV. The CDR3 is made up of 15 amino acids. In DNA form, the CDR3 reads TGTGCCAGCAGCTTATCGGCTAGCGGGAGCAACGAGCAGTACTTC. Its translation is CASSLSASGSNEQYF.

The V call is TRBV6-1, the J call TRBJ2-3, with D unresolved. V dropped 1 base and J dropped 0 bases, with 8 bases sitting between them. Germline assignment: CDR1 MNHNS and CDR2 SASEGT. This CDR3 is 15 amino acids long. The CDR3 DNA sequence: TGTGCCAGCAGTGAAGATAGAATAAGCACAGATACGCAGTATTTT. Protein product: CASSEDRISTDTQYF.

A few counts support this clone. The chain links TRBV6-5 to TRBJ1-1, with D possibly being TRBD1 (5 bases). The CDR3 runs to 15 residues. Trimming removed 2 bases from V and 3 bases from J, with 13 bases in between. Looked up from germline, CDR1 is MNHEY and CDR2 is SVGAGI. This chain's CDR3 is CASSYGVAGHTEAFF. As DNA, the CDR3 is TGTGCCAGCAGTTACGGGGTGGCAGGGCACACTGAAGCTTTCTTT.